The clone carrying this T cell receptor beta chain appeared once. These data are taken from a study of T cell changes during pregnancy in multiple sclerosis. Trimming took 1 base from V and 9 from J, leaving 8 bases between them. CDR1 SGHDN and CDR2 FVKESK come from the germline V gene. This CDR3 has 12 residues. Repertoires were generated with immunoSEQ multiplex PCR, while TCRdb's copy carries only in-frame clones and drops some. Of over 50,000 clones in the sample, about 92% were seen once. The rearrangement links TRBV14 to TRBJ2-3; D might be TRBD2 (5 bases). The specimen was CD4+ T cells from peripheral blood mononuclear cells, collected after pregnancy. The sequence was collected from a female donor with multiple sclerosis, enrolled in a pregnancy study. The CDR3 DNA reads TGTGCCAGCAGCCAAGTAGCGAGAACGCAGTATTTT. Its translation is CASSQVARTQYF.